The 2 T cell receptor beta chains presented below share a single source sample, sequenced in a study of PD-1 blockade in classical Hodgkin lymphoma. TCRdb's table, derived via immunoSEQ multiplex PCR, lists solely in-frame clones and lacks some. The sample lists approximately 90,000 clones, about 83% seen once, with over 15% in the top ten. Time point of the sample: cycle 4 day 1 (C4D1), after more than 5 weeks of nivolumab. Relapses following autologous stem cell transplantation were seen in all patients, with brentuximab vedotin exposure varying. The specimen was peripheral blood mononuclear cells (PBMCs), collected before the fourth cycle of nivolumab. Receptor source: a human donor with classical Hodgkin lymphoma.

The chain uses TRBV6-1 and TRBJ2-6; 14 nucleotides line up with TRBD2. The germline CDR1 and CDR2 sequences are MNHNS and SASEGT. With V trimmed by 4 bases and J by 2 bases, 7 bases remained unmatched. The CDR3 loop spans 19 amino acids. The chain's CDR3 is CASSAPTSGRAAGANVLTF. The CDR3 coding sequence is TGTGCCAGCAGTGCCCCGACTAGCGGGAGGGCCGCTGGGGCCAACGTCCTGACTTTC.

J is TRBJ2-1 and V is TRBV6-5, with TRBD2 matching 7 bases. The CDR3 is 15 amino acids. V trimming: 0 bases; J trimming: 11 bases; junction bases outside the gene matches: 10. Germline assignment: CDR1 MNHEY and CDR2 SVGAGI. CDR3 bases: TGTGCCAGCAGTTACTCTACGGGAGGCGGTGGGAAGCAGTTCTTC. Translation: CASSYSTGGGGKQFF.